The 21 T cell receptor beta chains reported below all come from one sample, sequenced in a study of identifying expanded T cells in peripheral blood. Produced via immunoSEQ multiplex PCR; TCRdb's table is partial and in-frame only. In the table there are about 47,000 clones, roughly 80% of which are singletons. The source material was blood. Every receptor here comes from a person aged 18 to 75 in good health.

This clone was observed a few times. This rearrangement joins TRBV18 to TRBJ2-7, with TRBD1 matching over 8 bases. CDR3 length: 14 residues. V shed 6 bases, J shed 2 bases, and the junction held 6 bases outside the gene matches. Looked up from germline, CDR1 is KGHSH and CDR2 is LQKENI. CDR3: CASSLGTGTYEQYV. DNA for the CDR3: TGTGCCAGCTCCCTCGGGACAGGAACCTACGAGCAGTACGTC.

The chain combines TRBV2 with TRBJ1-6, with D unclear. Looked up from germline, CDR1 is SNHLY and CDR2 is FYNNEI. CDR3 length equals 16 residues. V dropped 3 bases and J dropped 0 bases, with 9 bases sitting between them. The CDR3, as DNA: TGTGCCAGCAGTGAGGCCAAGAGCTCCTATAATTCACCCCTCCACTTT. Amino acid sequence: CASSEAKSSYNSPLHF.

This clone was seen only a few times. The chain combines TRBV5-4 with TRBJ2-2; 14 positions agree with TRBD2. Unmatched junction bases numbered 11, after V lost 4 bases and J lost 6 bases. The CDR3 spans 18 residues. Germline V CDR1 and CDR2: SGHNT, YYREEE (reference sequence). The CDR3 sequence is CASSPLGLAGVGPGELFF. The DNA of the CDR3 is TGTGCCAGCAGCCCTTTGGGACTAGCGGGAGTGGGTCCCGGGGAGCTGTTTTTT. Together with reference TRBV5-4 and TRBJ2-2, the CDR3 gives the full variable domain: ETGVTQSPTHLIKTRGQQVTLRCSSQSGHNTVSWYQQALGQGPQFIFQYYREEENGRGNFPPRFSGLQFPNYSSELNVNALELDDSALYLCASSPLGLAGVGPGELFFGEGSRLTVL.

This clone appeared a few times. The CDR3 is CASSGDSLREQFF. The CDR3 nucleotides read TGTGCCAGCAGTGGGGACAGCTTACGTGAGCAGTTCTTC. The V and J genes are TRBV6-1 and TRBJ2-1, with 7 bases lining up with TRBD1. J lost 9 bases, V lost 4 bases, and 6 bases had no gene match. This CDR3 comprises 13 residues. CDR1 is MNHNS and CDR2 is SASEGT in the germline V gene.

In this sample, this clone turned up a few times. The V call is TRBV6-1, the J call TRBJ1-2; TRBD1 aligns across 9 bases. The junction had 9 bases not matched to a gene; V was cut back by 11 bases and J by 8 bases. The CDR3 spans 12 residues. CDR1 is MNHNS, CDR2 SASEGT, per germline. The CDR3 is CASGQGMRGYTF. The CDR3 nucleotides are TGTGCCTCCGGACAGGGGATGAGAGGCTACACCTTC.

The V gene is TRBV7-8, the J gene TRBJ2-7; TRBD2 matches 11 bases. The J segment lost 1 base and the V segment lost 4 bases, leaving 0 bases of the junction unmatched. The CDR3 extends over 14 amino acids. Looked up from germline, CDR1 is SGHVS and CDR2 is FQNEAQ. The CDR3 DNA is TGTGCCAGCAGCTCTAGCGGGAGGTCCTACGAGCAGTACTTC. Translation: CASSSSGRSYEQYF.

V gene TRBV5-4 combines with J gene TRBJ2-1; TRBD2 might be the D (6 bases). This CDR3 is built from 14 residues. Trimming left V 5 bases short and J 3 bases short, with 12 bases between. Germline V gene data show CDR1 as SGHNT and CDR2 as YYREEE (reference sequence). CDR3 loop: CASRASANYNEQFF. The CDR3 bases are TGTGCCAGCAGAGCTAGCGCTAACTACAATGAGCAGTTCTTC.

The genes are TRBV30 and TRBJ1-2; maybe TRBD1 (5 bases). The germline V gene has CDR1 GTSNPN and CDR2 SVGIG (reference sequence). The CDR3 is made up of 14 amino acids. Trimming removed 5 bases at V and 8 bases at J, with 21 bases between. CDR3 in amino acids: CAWWRGTALGGYTF. CDR3 DNA: TGTGCCTGGTGGAGAGGGACGGCCTTGGGAGGCTACACCTTC. The variable domain in full, with the rest retrieved from reference TRBV30 and TRBJ1-2, is SQTIHQWPATLVQPVGSPLSLECTVEGTSNPNLYWYRQAAGRGLQLLFYSVGIGQISSEVPQNLSASRPQDRQFILSSKKLLLSDSGFYLCAWWRGTALGGYTFGSGTRLTVV.

This chain connects TRBV4-3 to TRBJ1-2; 7 nucleotides match TRBD1. Germline V lookup: CDR1 LGHNA, CDR2 YSLEER. After removal of 4 bases from V and 0 bases from J, the junction contained 5 bases not matched to a gene. This CDR3 is built from 15 residues. This chain's CDR3 is CASSRDRASNYGYTF. The CDR3 DNA is TGCGCCAGCAGCCGAGACAGGGCGTCTAACTATGGCTACACCTTC.

V gene TRBV2 combines with J gene TRBJ2-7; D gene ambiguous. Germline CDR1 is SNHLY and CDR2 is FYNNEI. The germline V and J ends were trimmed by 3 bases and 3 bases, with 15 bases remaining between them. The CDR3 extends over 15 amino acids. This chain's CDR3 is CASSERQVKSYEQYV. The CDR3 DNA reads TGTGCCAGCAGTGAGAGGCAGGTGAAGAGCTACGAGCAGTACGTC.

This chain links TRBV28 with TRBJ2-2, with D uncertain. Looked up from germline, CDR1 is MDHEN and CDR2 is SYDVKM. CDR3 length: 13 residues. Trimming pared 6 bases from V and 1 base from J, leaving 6 bases between. The DNA for the CDR3 is TGTGCCAGCAGAATGGGGAACACCGGGGAGCTGTTTTTT. It encodes CASRMGNTGELFF.

The V and J genes are TRBV4-1 and TRBJ1-2; no clear D gene. Germline V gives CDR1 MGHRA, CDR2 YSYEKL. This CDR3 spans 13 amino acids. V lost 3 bases and J lost 13, with 18 bases in between. CDR3 coding DNA: TGCGCCAGCAGCCAGGGTTTAGGGTGGGTCGCCACCTTC. It codes for CASSQGLGWVATF.

The chain recombines TRBV2 with TRBJ1-2; D ambiguous. The germline V gene encodes CDR1 SNHLY and CDR2 FYNNEI. This CDR3 region has 12 residues. Trimming removed 6 bases at V and 6 bases at J, with 11 bases between. CDR3 sequence (DNA): TGTGCCAGCAGGCTGGGCGCGAATGGCTACACCTTC. As protein: CASRLGANGYTF.

CDR3 sequence reads: CASSQGAYYGYTF. CDR3 DNA sequence: TGTGCCAGCAGCCAAGGGGCCTACTATGGCTACACCTTC. The chain employs TRBV7-2 and TRBJ1-2; the D gene is possibly TRBD1 (5 bases). The V and J ends lost 5 bases and 3 bases respectively, with 10 bases between them. The germline CDR1 and CDR2 sequences are SGHTA and FQGNSA. This CDR3 has 13 amino acids.

The gene calls are TRBV7-2 and TRBJ2-5; D is possibly TRBD2 (5 bases). V lost 4 bases to trimming and J lost 5 bases, with 11 bases between them. This CDR3 has 13 amino acids. Germline CDR1 is SGHTA and CDR2 is FQGNSA. The CDR3 DNA sequence: TGTGCCAGCAGCTGGACTGGCGGGGAGACCCAGTACTTC. As protein: CASSWTGGETQYF.

The V gene is TRBV11-3, the J gene TRBJ2-1; 7 bases agree with TRBD2. Germline-derived CDR1 and CDR2 are SGHNT and YENEEA. The CDR3 has 17 amino acids. V dropped 0 bases and J dropped 7; count of bases not matched to a gene: 12. The CDR3 here is CASSLDQGLPFMNEQFF. For the CDR3, the DNA is TGTGCCAGCAGCTTAGATCAGGGACTACCTTTTATGAATGAGCAGTTCTTC.

The gene calls are TRBV5-1 and TRBJ1-1, with unresolved D. CDR3 size: 14 residues. V was trimmed by 3 bases and J by 6 bases, leaving 15 bases between them. Germline V CDR1 and CDR2: SGHRS, YFSETQ. The CDR3 DNA reads as TGCGCCAGCAGCTCGGAAGCCATCCAGTCTGAAGCTTTCTTT. Its translation is CASSSEAIQSEAFF. Full variable domain (remainder filled in from reference TRBV5-1 and TRBJ1-1): KAGVTQTPRYLIKTRGQQVTLSCSPISGHRSVSWYQQTPGQGLQFLFEYFSETQRNKGNFPGRFSGRQFSNSRSEMNVSTLELGDSALYLCASSSEAIQSEAFFGQGTRLTVV.

The chain uses TRBV27 and TRBJ1-2; 9 nucleotides align to TRBD1. Per the germline V gene, CDR1 is MNHEY and CDR2 is SMNVEV (reference sequence). The CDR3 covers 15 residues. With 5 bases clipped from V and 2 bases from J, the junction kept 6 bases outside the gene matches. The CDR3 DNA follows: TGTGCCAGCAGTCCGAAGGGGACAGGGAACTATGGCTACACCTTC. As protein: CASSPKGTGNYGYTF.

The chain employs TRBV6-1 and TRBJ1-2; TRBD1 is a possible D gene (6 bases). CDR1 is MNHNS, CDR2 SASEGT, per germline. This CDR3 contains 16 residues. V lost 1 base and J lost 5, with 17 bases in between. CDR3 amino acids: CASSEEPGVSSYGYTF. The CDR3 DNA sequence: TGTGCCAGCAGTGAAGAACCAGGGGTCAGTTCATATGGCTACACCTTC.

The chain combines TRBV7-3 with TRBJ2-1; possibly TRBD1 for D (7 bases). The CDR3 has 15 amino acids. In germline, CDR1 is SGHTA, CDR2 FQGTGA. Trimming removed 4 bases at V and 7 bases at J, with 17 bases between. The CDR3 bases are TGTGCCAGCAGCTCTACTCAGGGGGGCGTAAATGAGCAGTTCTTC. Amino acid sequence: CASSSTQGGVNEQFF.

The V call is TRBV10-3, the J call TRBJ1-3; 7 positions agree with TRBD1. With V trimmed by 6 bases and J by 2 bases, 1 base remained unmatched. Per the germline V gene, CDR1 is ENHRY and CDR2 is SYGVKD. The CDR3 extends over 13 amino acids. The CDR3: CAIRGTAGNTIYF. Written as DNA, the CDR3 is TGTGCCATCAGGGGGACAGCTGGAAACACCATATATTTT.